What follows describes a single T cell receptor beta chain. This record belongs to a study of technical replicates of blood from a handful of donors. Data came from immunoSEQ multiplex PCR; TCRdb stores just in-frame clones and leaves some out. The sample shows some 79,000 clones, more than 85% of them seen only once. Germline CDR1 and CDR2: LNHDA and SQIVND (reference sequence). The V gene end was trimmed by 6 bases and the J gene end by 3 bases; junction bases not matched to a gene: 6. The length of the CDR3 is 14 residues. Sequencing was performed on T cells isolated from PBMCs. The TCR originated in a human donor in good health. Some clones in this sample may be carry-over from other donors' samples. V gene TRBV19 combines with J gene TRBJ1-1, with 8 positions matching TRBD1. In DNA, the CDR3 is TGTGCCAGTAGACTACAGGGGGGGGACACTGAAGCTTTCTTT. Protein: CASRLQGGDTEAFF.